Presented here are 22 T cell receptor beta chains from one specimen sequenced in a study of T cell responses to AZD1222 COVID-19 vaccine (dated by TCRdb to the early 2020s). The sample's time point, from its label and the paper: baseline before first vaccination. Library preparation employed the immunoSEQ multiplex PCR assay. Here the immuneACCESS table is served through TCRdb, limited to in-frame sequences with V and J called. Missing clones are a known gap in these copies; in checked studies unresolved V genes cover under half, and the rest lacks a known reason. The sample data list about 150,000 clones, and 90% of these were observed just once. The biggest ten clones account for 1.5% to 2% of the sample. The material was peripheral blood, obtained on day 0 of AZD1222 vaccination. These receptor sequences come from an adult in good health.

V is TRBV28 and J is TRBJ2-7; perhaps TRBD1 as D (5 bases). This CDR3 is built from 19 residues. In germline, CDR1 is MDHEN, CDR2 SYDVKM. Trimming left V 1 base short and J 3 bases short, with 25 bases between. In nucleotides, the CDR3 is TGTGCCAGCAGTTTATCATTACAAAACTGGGGCTTAACCGACTACGAGCAGTACTTC. Its protein product is CASSLSLQNWGLTDYEQYF.

The chain has TRBV6-1 and TRBJ2-7; 9 bases map to TRBD1. CDR1 is MNHNS and CDR2 is SASEGT in the germline V gene. V lost 3 bases to trimming and J lost 3 bases; unmatched junction nucleotides: 9. The CDR3 is made up of 16 amino acids. CDR3 residues: CASSEPVGTGNYEQYF. Here the CDR3 DNA reads TGTGCCAGCAGTGAGCCCGTCGGGACAGGGAACTACGAGCAGTACTTC.

CDR3 loop: CASSLVPGNQPQHF. The CDR3, as DNA: TGTGCCAGCAGCTTAGTACCGGGGAATCAGCCCCAGCATTTT. The chain couples TRBV7-2 to TRBJ1-5; D not resolved. The germline CDR1 and CDR2 sequences are SGHTA and FQGNSA. The CDR3 extends over 14 amino acids. V lost 1 base to trimming and J lost 4 bases, with 8 bases between them.

A word on this clone: Sequence at one end of the junction differs from germline and may be a read error. V is TRBV6-5 and J is TRBJ2-7, with a tentative D call TRBD2 (6 bases). This CDR3 is built from 12 residues. Looked up from germline, CDR1 is MNHEY and CDR2 is SVGAGI. The CDR3 DNA reads TGTGCCAGCAGTTTTCGAGCGGGCGTACCTTCATTC. This translates into CASSFRAGVPSF.

This rearrangement joins TRBV28 to TRBJ1-2; D possibly corresponds to TRBD1 (6 bases). Germline V gives CDR1 MDHEN, CDR2 SYDVKM. The CDR3 spans 13 residues. V lost 3 bases and J 6 bases, leaving 11 bases between the germline ends. CDR3 in DNA: TGTGCCAGCAGTTTTATCAGGGACAATGGCTACACCTTC. This codes for CASSFIRDNGYTF.

The chain has TRBV28 and TRBJ1-6, with TRBD1 matching 9 bases. In germline, CDR1 is MDHEN, CDR2 SYDVKM. CDR3 length equals 15 residues. V lost 3 bases to trimming and J lost 9 bases; unmatched junction nucleotides: 6. CDR3 in amino acids: CASSLGTGQISPLHF. The CDR3 nucleotides read TGTGCCAGCAGTTTGGGGACAGGGCAGATTTCACCCCTCCACTTT.

This chain links TRBV28 with TRBJ2-2; the D call may be TRBD1 or TRBD2 (6 bases each). V was clipped by 9 bases and J by 5 bases, with 19 bases between them. CDR3 length: 15 amino acids. Germline V gives CDR1 MDHEN, CDR2 SYDVKM. The CDR3 bases are TGTGCCAGTGGGCTGGGTCTAGGGGGGACCGGGGAGCTGTTTTTT. Translated, it gives CASGLGLGGTGELFF.

The chain joins TRBV7-8 to TRBJ2-7, with D perhaps assigned TRBD1 or TRBD2 (6 bases each). The CDR3 is 15 amino acids. V lost 2 bases to trimming and J lost 5 bases, with 16 bases between them. CDR1 SGHVS and CDR2 FQNEAQ come from the germline V gene. Here the CDR3 DNA reads TGTGCCAGCAGCTTAAACGAGGGGGGTGTAAACGAGCAGTACTTC. Translated: CASSLNEGGVNEQYF.

This clone was detected once. CDR3: CAIGGFRQAQPSGANVLTF. Written as DNA, the CDR3 is TGTGCCATCGGGGGATTTCGACAGGCCCAACCCTCCGGGGCCAACGTCCTGACTTTC. The chain links TRBV2 to TRBJ2-6; perhaps D is TRBD1 or TRBD2 (6 bases each). The germline V and J ends were trimmed by 10 bases and 4 bases, with 29 bases remaining between them. The CDR3 consists of 19 residues. Germline CDR1 and CDR2: SNHLY and FYNNEI. Drawing the rest from reference TRBV2 and TRBJ2-6, the complete variable domain is EPEVTQTPSHQVTQMGQEVILRCVPISNHLYFYWYRQILGQKVEFLVSFYNNEISEKSEIFDDQFSVERPDGSNFTLKIRSTKLEDSAMYFCAIGGFRQAQPSGANVLTFGAGSRLTVL.

The chain has TRBV23-1 and TRBJ2-3, with a tentative D call TRBD1 (6 bases). TRBV23-1 is designated an ORF whose function remains uncertain. The CDR3 extends over 22 amino acids. V lost 6 bases, J lost 0 bases, and 34 bases lay in between. In DNA form, the CDR3 reads TGCGCCAGCAGACGTAGGGGGTCCACGGGACGGAATAAGCCGGCTAGCACAGATACGCAGTATTTT. It codes for CASRRRGSTGRNKPASTDTQYF.

The chain carries TRBV24-1 and TRBJ1-1; D is unresolved. The CDR3 length is 12 residues. Trimming removed 6 bases from V and 6 bases from J, with 10 bases in between. Germline V gene lookup returns CDR1 KGHDR and CDR2 SFDVKD. CDR3 bases: TGTGCCACCAGTTTAGGGAGCTCTGAAGCTTTCTTT. Translation: CATSLGSSEAFF.

This sequence joins TRBV21-1 and TRBJ1-6. TRBV21-1 is a documented pseudogene. The CDR3 has 14 residues. The CDR3 nucleotides read TGTGCCAGCAGCAGAGAGCAAGGTAATTCACCCCTCCACTTT. Its translation: CASSREQGNSPLHF.

The chain is built from TRBV7-2 and TRBJ1-5; D might be TRBD1 (5 bases). Germline V gene data show CDR1 as SGHTA and CDR2 as FQGNSA. Trimming took 3 bases from V and 6 from J, leaving 9 bases between them. This CDR3 region has 13 residues. In DNA form, the CDR3 reads TGTGCCAGCAGCTTGGTTGGGGGTCAGCCCCAGCATTTT. Translating it yields CASSLVGGQPQHF.

The table lists this clone with a count of one. The genes are TRBV2 and TRBJ2-3, with 16 bases fitting TRBD2. Per germline, CDR1 SNHLY and CDR2 FYNNEI. The V segment lost 5 bases and the J segment 0 bases; nucleotides outside the gene matches: 8. The CDR3 spans 19 residues. CDR3 nucleotide sequence: TGTGCCAGCAGTACATTGGGACTAGCGGGAGGGCCGAGCACAGATACGCAGTATTTT. Amino acids: CASSTLGLAGGPSTDTQYF.

In its sample, this clone was seen once. The chain uses TRBV25-1 and TRBJ2-3, with 9 bases matching TRBD1. Trimming removed 5 bases from V and 5 bases from J; junction bases left unmatched: 8. CDR1 is MGHDK and CDR2 is SYGVNS in the germline V gene. This CDR3 is built from 15 residues. CDR3 region: CASSLQGAKGDTQYF. The CDR3, as DNA: TGTGCCAGCAGTTTACAGGGGGCTAAGGGAGATACGCAGTATTTT.

The chain uses TRBV6-5 and TRBJ2-5; 7 bases are a match to TRBD1. Germline V gene data show CDR1 as MNHEY and CDR2 as SVGAGI. This CDR3 contains 14 residues. Trimming took 6 bases from V and 2 from J; bases not matched to a gene: 6. The CDR3 loop reads CASSWTGPQETQYF. CDR3 coding DNA: TGTGCCAGCAGCTGGACAGGACCTCAAGAGACCCAGTACTTC.

The chain employs TRBV6-5 and TRBJ1-1, with D perhaps TRBD1 (6 bases). CDR3 length: 14 residues. Germline CDR1 MNHEY, CDR2 SVGAGI. The V end was cut by 6 bases, the J end by 3 bases, with 14 bases between. CDR3 nucleotide sequence: TGTGCCAGCAGGACCTTGGACAGAGACACTGAAGCTTTCTTT. It is translated as CASRTLDRDTEAFF.

This rearrangement joins TRBV7-3 to TRBJ2-1; 16 nucleotides align to TRBD2. V was pared by 5 bases and J by 7 bases, with 5 bases of the junction left unmatched. There are 16 residues in the CDR3. CDR1 and CDR2 (germline): SGHTA, FQGTGA. CDR3 nucleotides: TGTGCCAGCAGCCAGGGACTAGCGGGAGGGCGAAATGAGCAGTTCTTC. Translating it yields CASSQGLAGGRNEQFF.

The V gene is TRBV29-1, the J gene TRBJ2-5, with TRBD1 as a possible D gene (5 bases). Germline lookup yields CDR1 SQVTM and CDR2 ANQGSEA. The CDR3 extends over 13 amino acids. V was shortened by 5 bases and J by 3 bases, with 13 bases between the two germline ends. The CDR3 is CSVSTWGEETQYF. CDR3 DNA sequence: TGCAGCGTTTCCACTTGGGGCGAAGAGACCCAGTACTTC.

The J gene is TRBJ1-5, the V gene TRBV27; D is perhaps TRBD1 (6 bases). Trimming cost V 6 bases and J 2 bases, with 20 bases left between them. The germline V gene encodes CDR1 MNHEY and CDR2 SMNVEV (reference sequence). This CDR3 comprises 17 residues. This chain's CDR3 is CASSYYSQGGRNQPQHF. DNA for the CDR3: TGTGCCAGCAGCTACTACTCACAGGGAGGCCGCAATCAGCCCCAGCATTTT.

The chain recombines TRBV6-2 or TRBV6-3 with TRBJ2-1; D ambiguous. CDR1 is MNHEY, CDR2 SVGEGT, per germline. The CDR3 totals 14 residues. Trimming cost V 5 bases and J 3 bases, with 11 bases left between them. DNA for the CDR3: TGTGCCAGCAGTACTCACCGAGACTACAATGAGCAGTTCTTC. It codes for CASSTHRDYNEQFF.

CDR3 DNA sequence: TGTGCCAGCTCACAAACAGGGTCGGTTAATGAAAAACTGTTTTTT. It encodes CASSQTGSVNEKLFF. The V and J genes are TRBV18 and TRBJ1-4; D perhaps matches TRBD1 (6 bases). V lost 4 bases to trimming and J lost 4 bases, with 13 bases between them. The CDR3 spans 15 residues. Germline CDR1 and CDR2: KGHSH and LQKENI.